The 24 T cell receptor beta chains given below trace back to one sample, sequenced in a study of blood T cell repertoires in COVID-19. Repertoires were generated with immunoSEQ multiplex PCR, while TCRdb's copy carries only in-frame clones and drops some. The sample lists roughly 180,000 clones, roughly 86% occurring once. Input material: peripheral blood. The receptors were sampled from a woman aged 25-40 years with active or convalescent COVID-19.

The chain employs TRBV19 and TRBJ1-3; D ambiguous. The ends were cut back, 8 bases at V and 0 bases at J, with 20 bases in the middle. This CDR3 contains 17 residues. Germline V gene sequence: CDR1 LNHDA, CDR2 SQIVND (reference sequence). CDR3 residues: CASSALIGVLSGNTIYF. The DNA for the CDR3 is TGTGCCAGTTCTGCGTTAATTGGAGTCCTCTCTGGAAACACCATATATTTT.

CDR3 coding DNA: TGTGCCAGCAGGCAGACAGGGGACGGGGACTATGGCTACACCTTC. It codes for CASRQTGDGDYGYTF. The chain combines TRBV5-4 with TRBJ1-2; 8 bases map to TRBD1. Trimming at V came to 5 bases and at J to 3 bases, leaving 9 bases not matched to a gene. This CDR3 has 15 residues. Germline loops: CDR1 SGHNT, CDR2 YYREEE (reference sequence).

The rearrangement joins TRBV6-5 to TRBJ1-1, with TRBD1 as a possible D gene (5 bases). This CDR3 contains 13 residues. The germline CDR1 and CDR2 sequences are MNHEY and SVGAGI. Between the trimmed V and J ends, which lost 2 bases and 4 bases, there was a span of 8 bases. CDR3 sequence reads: CASSYGGTTEAFF. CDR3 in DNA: TGTGCCAGCAGTTACGGGGGGACCACTGAAGCTTTCTTT.

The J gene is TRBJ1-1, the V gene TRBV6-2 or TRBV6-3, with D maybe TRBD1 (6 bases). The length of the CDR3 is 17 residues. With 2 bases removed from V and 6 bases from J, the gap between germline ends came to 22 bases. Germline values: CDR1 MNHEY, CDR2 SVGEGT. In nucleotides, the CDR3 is TGTGCCAGCAGTTACCCCCGACAGGCCGGGTCGAGGGCTGAAGCTTTCTTT. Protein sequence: CASSYPRQAGSRAEAFF.

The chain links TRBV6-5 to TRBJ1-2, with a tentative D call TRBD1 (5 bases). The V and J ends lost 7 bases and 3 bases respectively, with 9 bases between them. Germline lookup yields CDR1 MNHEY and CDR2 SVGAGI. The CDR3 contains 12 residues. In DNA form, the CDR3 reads TGTGCCAGCACCGACAGCGACTATGGCTACACCTTC. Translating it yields CASTDSDYGYTF.

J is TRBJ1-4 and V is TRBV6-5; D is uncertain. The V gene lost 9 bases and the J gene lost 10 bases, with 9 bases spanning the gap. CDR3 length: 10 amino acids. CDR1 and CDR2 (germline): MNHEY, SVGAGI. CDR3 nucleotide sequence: TGTGCCAGTGGAGAGGGAAAACTGTTTTTT. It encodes CASGEGKLFF.

CDR3 amino acids: CASSLFQGPPLTYEQYF. The CDR3 nucleotides read TGTGCCAGCAGCTTATTCCAGGGTCCTCCTCTTACCTACGAGCAGTACTTC. The V and J genes are TRBV11-3 and TRBJ2-7; D possibly corresponds to TRBD1 (5 bases). Trimming took 2 bases from V and 2 from J, leaving 19 bases between them. CDR3 length equals 17 residues. Germline lookup yields CDR1 SGHNT and CDR2 YENEEA.

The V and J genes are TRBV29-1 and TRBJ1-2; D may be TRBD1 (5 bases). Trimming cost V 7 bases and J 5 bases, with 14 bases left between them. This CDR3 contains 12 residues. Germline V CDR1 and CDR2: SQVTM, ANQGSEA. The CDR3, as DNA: TGCAGCGGGATGACAGTATCTTATGGCTACACCTTC. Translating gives CSGMTVSYGYTF.

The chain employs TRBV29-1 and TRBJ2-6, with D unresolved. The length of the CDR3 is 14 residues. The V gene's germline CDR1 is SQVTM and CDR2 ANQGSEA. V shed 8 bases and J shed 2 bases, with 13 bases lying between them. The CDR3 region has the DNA TGCAGCATCCAAACCGCTACTGGGGCCAACGTCCTGACTTTC. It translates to CSIQTATGANVLTF.

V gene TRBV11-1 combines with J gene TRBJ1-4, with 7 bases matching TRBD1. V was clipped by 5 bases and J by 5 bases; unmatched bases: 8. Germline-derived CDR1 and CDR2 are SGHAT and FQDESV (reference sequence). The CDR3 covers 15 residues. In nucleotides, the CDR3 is TGTGCCAGCAGCCGACAGGGCGGAAGAAATGAAAAACTGTTTTTT. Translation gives CASSRQGGRNEKLFF.

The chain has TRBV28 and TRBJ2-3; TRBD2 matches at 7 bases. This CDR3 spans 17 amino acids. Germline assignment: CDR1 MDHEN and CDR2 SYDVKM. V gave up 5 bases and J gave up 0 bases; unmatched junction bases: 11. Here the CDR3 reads CASSPGWSGISTDTQYF. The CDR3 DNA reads TGTGCCAGCAGTCCTGGCTGGAGCGGGATAAGCACAGATACGCAGTATTTT.

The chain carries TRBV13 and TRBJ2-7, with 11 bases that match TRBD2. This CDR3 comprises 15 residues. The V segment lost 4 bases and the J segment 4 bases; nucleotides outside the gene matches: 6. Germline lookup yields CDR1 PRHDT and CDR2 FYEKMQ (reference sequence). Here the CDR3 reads CASSSSSGRAYEQYF. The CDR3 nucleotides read TGTGCCAGCAGCTCCAGTAGCGGGAGGGCTTACGAGCAGTACTTC.

CDR3: CASNGQALTYGYTF. In DNA, the CDR3 is TGTGCCAGCAATGGACAGGCGTTAACCTATGGCTACACCTTC. The chain uses TRBV2 and TRBJ1-2; TRBD1 matches 7 bases. V trimming: 7 bases; J trimming: 4 bases; junction bases outside the gene matches: 9. Germline V lookup: CDR1 SNHLY, CDR2 FYNNEI. CDR3 length: 14 amino acids.

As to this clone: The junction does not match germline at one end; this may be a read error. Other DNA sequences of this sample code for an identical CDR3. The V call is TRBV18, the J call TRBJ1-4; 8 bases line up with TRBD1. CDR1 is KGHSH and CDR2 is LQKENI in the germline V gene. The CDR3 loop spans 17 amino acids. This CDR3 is CASSPGGTTGDLEKLFF. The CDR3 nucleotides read TGTGCCAGTTCACCAGGGGGGACGACAGGGGACCTAGAAAAACTGTTTTTT.

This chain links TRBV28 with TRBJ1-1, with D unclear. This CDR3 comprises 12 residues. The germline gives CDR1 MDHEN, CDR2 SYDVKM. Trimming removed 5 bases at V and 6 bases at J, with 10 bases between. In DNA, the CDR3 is TGTGCCAGCAGTCCCCTACTATCTGAAGCTTTCTTT. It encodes CASSPLLSEAFF.

Written as DNA, the CDR3 is TGTGCCAGCAGCTTGGCAGGGTTGACTGAAGCTTTCTTT. It yields the protein CASSLAGLTEAFF. The V gene is TRBV5-4, the J gene TRBJ1-1, with D perhaps TRBD1 (5 bases). The CDR3 has 13 residues. V lost 0 bases, J lost 5 bases, and 8 bases lay in between. Germline V CDR1 and CDR2: SGHNT, YYREEE (reference sequence).

CDR3: CASTSSGRGVGNEQFF. In DNA form, the CDR3 reads TGCGCCAGCACCTCTAGCGGGAGAGGGGTAGGCAATGAGCAGTTCTTC. The V call is TRBV10-2, the J call TRBJ2-1; the match to TRBD2 covers 10 bases. Germline CDR1 reads WSHSY; CDR2 reads SAAADI. J lost 6 bases, V lost 7 bases, and 12 bases had no gene match. The CDR3 extends over 16 amino acids.

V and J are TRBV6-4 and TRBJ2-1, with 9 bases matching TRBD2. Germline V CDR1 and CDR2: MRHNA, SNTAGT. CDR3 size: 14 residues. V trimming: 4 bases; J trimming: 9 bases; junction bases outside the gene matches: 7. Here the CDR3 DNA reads TGTGCCAGCAGTGCCCTTAGCGGGGGACTTGAGCAGTTCTTC. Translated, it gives CASSALSGGLEQFF.

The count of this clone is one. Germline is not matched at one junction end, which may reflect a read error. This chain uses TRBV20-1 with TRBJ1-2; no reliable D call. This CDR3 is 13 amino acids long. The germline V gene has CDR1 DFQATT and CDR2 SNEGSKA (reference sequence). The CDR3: CSASITSNYGHTF. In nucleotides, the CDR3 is TGCAGTGCTAGTATTACTTCCAACTATGGCCACACCTTC.

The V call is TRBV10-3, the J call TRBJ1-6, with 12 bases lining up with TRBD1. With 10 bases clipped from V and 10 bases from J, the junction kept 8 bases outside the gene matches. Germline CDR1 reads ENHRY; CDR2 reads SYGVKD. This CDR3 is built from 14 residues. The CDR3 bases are TGTGCCACCTTGGTGGGACAGGGGGCCTCACCCCTCCACTTT. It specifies CATLVGQGASPLHF.

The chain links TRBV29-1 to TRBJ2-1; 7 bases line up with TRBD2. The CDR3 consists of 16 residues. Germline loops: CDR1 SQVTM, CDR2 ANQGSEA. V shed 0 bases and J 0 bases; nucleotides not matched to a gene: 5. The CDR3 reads CSVEDMERDSYNEQFF. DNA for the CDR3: TGCAGCGTTGAAGATATGGAGCGGGACTCCTACAATGAGCAGTTCTTC.

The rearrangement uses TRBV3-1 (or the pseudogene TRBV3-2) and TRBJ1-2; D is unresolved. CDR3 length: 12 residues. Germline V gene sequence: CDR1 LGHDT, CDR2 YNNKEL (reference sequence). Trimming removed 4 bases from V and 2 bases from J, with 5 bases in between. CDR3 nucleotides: TGTGCCAGCAGCCCATCCAACTATGGCTACACCTTC. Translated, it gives CASSPSNYGYTF.

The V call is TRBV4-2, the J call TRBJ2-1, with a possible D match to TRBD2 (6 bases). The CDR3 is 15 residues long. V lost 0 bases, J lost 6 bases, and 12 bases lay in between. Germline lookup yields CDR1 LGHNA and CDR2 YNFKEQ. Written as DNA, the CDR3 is TGTGCCAGCAGCCAAGAATCCAGCGGGCCCAATGAGCAGTTCTTC. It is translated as CASSQESSGPNEQFF.

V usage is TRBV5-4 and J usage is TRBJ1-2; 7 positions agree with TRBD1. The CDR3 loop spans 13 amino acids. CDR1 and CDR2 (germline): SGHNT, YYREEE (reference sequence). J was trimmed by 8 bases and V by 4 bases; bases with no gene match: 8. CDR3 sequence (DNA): TGTGCCAGCAGCGAGACAGGGTTCTACGGCTACACCTTC. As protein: CASSETGFYGYTF.